This passage covers 24 T cell receptor beta chains from one sample sequenced in a study of cytomegalovirus exposure and HLA in healthy donors. Primers included in the PCR were 60 Vbeta and 13 Jbeta primers. Method: immunoSEQ multiplex PCR; TCRdb's copy keeps in-frame clones and lacks some. The sample consists of more than 130,000 clones, approximately 73% of them appearing once. The sample comprised PBMCs. These receptors originate from a human donor in good health.

The V and J genes are TRBV19 and TRBJ1-3; D is undetermined. Deletions cut 3 bases from V and 0 bases from J, with 6 bases between. Germline V gene data show CDR1 as LNHDA and CDR2 as SQIVND (reference sequence). The CDR3 length is 14 residues. The CDR3: CASSMRTSGNTIYF. CDR3 nucleotides: TGTGCCAGTAGTATGAGAACCTCTGGAAACACCATATATTTT.

This clone occurred once. The chain is built from TRBV7-9 and TRBJ1-2, with D hard to call. With 1 base removed from V and 2 bases from J, the gap between germline ends came to 11 bases. This CDR3 comprises 15 residues. Germline CDR1 is SEHNR and CDR2 is FQNEAQ (reference sequence). The CDR3 reads CASSLDAGVNYGYTF. In DNA form, the CDR3 reads TGTGCCAGCAGCTTAGATGCGGGCGTGAACTATGGCTACACCTTC.

The chain recombines TRBV20-1 with TRBJ2-5; D unclear. Germline V gene sequence: CDR1 DFQATT, CDR2 SNEGSKA (reference sequence). CDR3 size: 11 residues. V was trimmed by 7 bases and J by 2 bases, leaving 8 bases between them. The CDR3 region is CSVRLQETQYF. The CDR3 DNA is TGCAGTGTTCGCCTACAAGAGACCCAGTACTTC.

This clone was observed a handful of times. The gene calls are TRBV13 and TRBJ1-4; D remains ambiguous. The germline CDR1 and CDR2 sequences are PRHDT and FYEKMQ (reference sequence). Trimming removed 3 bases at V and 7 bases at J, with 12 bases between. This CDR3 is 14 amino acids long. Written as DNA, the CDR3 is TGTGCCAGCAGCTTTCCCGGGTTAGGTGAAAAACTGTTTTTT. It translates to CASSFPGLGEKLFF.

The CDR3, as DNA: TGTGCCATCAGTTCTAGCGGGGTTGCGAACACCGGGGAGCTGTTTTTT. Protein sequence: CAISSSGVANTGELFF. V usage is TRBV10-3 and J usage is TRBJ2-2; 9 nucleotides align to TRBD2. The germline V gene has CDR1 ENHRY and CDR2 SYGVKD. J gave up 0 bases and V 5 bases, and 4 bases lay outside the gene matches. CDR3 length: 16 residues.

This clone was found a few times. V is TRBV2 and J is TRBJ1-2; maybe TRBD1 (5 bases). The V and J ends lost 10 bases and 6 bases respectively, with 18 bases between them. Germline-derived CDR1 and CDR2 are SNHLY and FYNNEI. CDR3 size: 13 residues. The CDR3 DNA sequence: TGTGCCACCCAACGGTCAGGGTTGGATGGCTACACCTTC. Translated, it gives CATQRSGLDGYTF.

This rearrangement joins TRBV28 to TRBJ1-5; 7 bases fit TRBD1. Trimming cost V 8 bases and J 5 bases; bases outside gene matches: 3. CDR3 length equals 12 residues. Germline CDR1 and CDR2: MDHEN and SYDVKM. The CDR3 bases are TGTGCCAGCGGAACAGGGGATCAGCCCCAGCATTTT. It translates to CASGTGDQPQHF.

V gene TRBV10-3 combines with J gene TRBJ1-5; D not resolved. The CDR3 length is 13 residues. Between the trimmed V and J ends, which lost 10 bases and 0 bases, there was a span of 10 bases. Germline CDR1 reads ENHRY; CDR2 reads SYGVKD. The CDR3 nucleotides read TGTGCCACCAAAGCGGATAGCAATCAGCCCCAGCATTTT. Protein product: CATKADSNQPQHF.

The chain is built from TRBV5-1 and TRBJ2-7; possible D gene TRBD2, 6 bases. This CDR3 region has 14 residues. Germline V gives CDR1 SGHRS, CDR2 YFSETQ. The V gene lost 0 bases and the J gene lost 4 bases, with 11 bases spanning the gap. The CDR3, as DNA: TGCGCCAGCAGCTTGGGAGCGGGTGATTACGAGCAGTACTTC. Amino acid sequence: CASSLGAGDYEQYF.

The chain carries TRBV10-3 and TRBJ1-6, with a weak D call TRBD1 (6 bases). Per the germline V gene, CDR1 is ENHRY and CDR2 is SYGVKD. The CDR3 covers 14 residues. Trimming took off 4 bases at V and 8 bases at J, with 12 bases between the two ends. The CDR3 protein is CAISGGRGDSPLHF. CDR3 nucleotide sequence: TGTGCCATCAGTGGAGGCAGGGGCGATTCACCCCTCCACTTT.

V gene TRBV19 combines with J gene TRBJ1-5; tentative D call: TRBD1 (6 bases). Trimming cost V 7 bases and J 6 bases, with 16 bases left between them. CDR3 length equals 14 residues. The germline gives CDR1 LNHDA, CDR2 SQIVND (reference sequence). CDR3 sequence reads: CASTRDTGTQPQHF. CDR3 coding DNA: TGTGCCAGTACACGGGACACGGGAACTCAGCCCCAGCATTTT.

The CDR3 protein is CASSQPSEAGNEQFF. CDR3 bases: TGTGCCAGCAGCCAACCTAGCGAGGCGGGGAATGAGCAGTTCTTC. The genes are TRBV6-5 and TRBJ2-1; the D gene is possibly TRBD2 (6 bases). V was clipped by 6 bases and J by 7 bases, with 19 bases between them. CDR1 MNHEY and CDR2 SVGAGI come from the germline V gene. The CDR3 length is 15 residues.

This clone was observed once. The chain combines TRBV30 with TRBJ2-3; TRBD2 aligns across 8 bases. Germline V gene data show CDR1 as GTSNPN and CDR2 as SVGIG (reference sequence). J was trimmed by 6 bases and V by 0 bases; bases with no gene match: 11. The CDR3 spans 16 residues. The CDR3 region is CAWSVMEGTRSDTQYF. For the CDR3, the DNA is TGTGCCTGGAGTGTAATGGAAGGGACTAGGAGTGATACGCAGTATTTT.

This clone came up once. The V call is TRBV19, the J call TRBJ2-5; maybe TRBD2 (6 bases). V lost 6 bases and J lost 0, with 14 bases in between. The CDR3 runs 15 residues. The germline CDR1 and CDR2 sequences are LNHDA and SQIVND (reference sequence). The CDR3 protein is CASREIAEYQETQYF. For the CDR3, the DNA is TGTGCCAGTAGGGAGATAGCGGAGTACCAAGAGACCCAGTACTTC.

The gene calls are TRBV5-1 and TRBJ2-5; D ambiguous. Germline V gives CDR1 SGHRS, CDR2 YFSETQ. The germline V and J ends were trimmed by 8 bases and 5 bases, with 16 bases remaining between them. The CDR3 runs 13 residues. As DNA, the CDR3 is TGCGCCAGTTCACCAGACAATCGGGAGACCCAGTACTTC. Translated, it gives CASSPDNRETQYF.

This clone was observed a single time. This rearrangement joins TRBV9 to TRBJ1-3; D perhaps matches TRBD1 (5 bases). Trimming cost V 0 bases and J 1 base, with 5 bases left between them. Germline-derived CDR1 and CDR2 are SGDLS and YYNGEE. The CDR3 length is 14 residues. CDR3 nucleotides: TGTGCCAGCAGCGTAGAGGGGTCTGGAAACACCATATATTTT. Its protein product is CASSVEGSGNTIYF.

The genes are TRBV30 and TRBJ2-4; D possibly corresponds to TRBD2 (8 bases). The CDR3 has 14 amino acids. Germline assignment: CDR1 GTSNPN and CDR2 SVGIG (reference sequence). Deletions cut 3 bases from V and 6 bases from J, with 15 bases between. Written as DNA, the CDR3 is TGTGCCTGGAGAGGGGGCGGGGGGCGAAACATTCAGTACTTC. This sequence encodes CAWRGGGGRNIQYF.

This chain uses TRBV5-6 with TRBJ2-2, with 9 bases fitting TRBD1. V dropped 4 bases and J dropped 4; count of bases not matched to a gene: 11. The CDR3 sequence is 17 residues long. Per the germline V gene, CDR1 is SGHDT and CDR2 is YYEEEE. The chain's CDR3 is CASSLGFLDRGTGELFF. The CDR3 bases are TGTGCCAGCAGCCTGGGGTTTCTGGACAGGGGCACCGGGGAGCTGTTTTTT.

This clone was recorded a few times. The chain recombines TRBV4-1 with TRBJ2-7, with a possible D match to TRBD1 (5 bases). The CDR3 spans 12 residues. CDR1 and CDR2 (germline): MGHRA, YSYEKL. V lost 2 bases and J 3 bases, leaving 5 bases between the germline ends. This CDR3 reads CASSQQGYEQYF. CDR3 DNA: TGCGCCAGCAGCCAACAGGGCTACGAGCAGTACTTC.

The V call is TRBV6-6, the J call TRBJ1-2, with D possibly matching TRBD1 (5 bases). This CDR3 spans 14 amino acids. V was pared by 2 bases and J by 4 bases, with 11 bases between. Germline CDR1 MNHNY, CDR2 SVGAGI (reference sequence). In nucleotides, the CDR3 is TGTGCCAGCAGTTACCTAACAGGACCCTATGGCTACACCTTC. Protein sequence: CASSYLTGPYGYTF.

This clone was detected only a few times. This rearrangement joins TRBV11-2 to TRBJ2-7, with TRBD1 matching over 7 bases. Germline V gives CDR1 SGHAT, CDR2 FQNNGV. The CDR3 consists of 14 residues. The J segment lost 0 bases and the V segment lost 5 bases, leaving 4 bases of the junction unmatched. CDR3 DNA: TGTGCCAGCAGCCCACAGGGGACCTCCTACGAGCAGTACTTC. This translates into CASSPQGTSYEQYF.

The chain couples TRBV21-1 to TRBJ2-7; no DNA check was done on the table's D call, TRBD1. TRBV21-1 is a pseudogene locus. The CDR3 covers 14 residues. CDR3: CASRHPQGWYEQYF. The CDR3 nucleotides are TGTGCCAGCCGCCACCCACAGGGCTGGTACGAGCAGTACTTC.

Regarding this clone: Sequence at one end of the junction differs from germline and may be a read error. The gene calls are TRBV11-3 and TRBJ2-1; the D gene is possibly TRBD2 (6 bases). The CDR3 sequence is 11 residues long. Germline values: CDR1 SGHNT, CDR2 YENEEA. CDR3 sequence reads: CASTTGGYQVF. CDR3 nucleotide sequence: TGTGCCAGCACCACCGGGGGTTATCAGGTCTTC.

The gene calls are TRBV2 and TRBJ2-5; D gene uncertain. The V gene lost 7 bases and the J gene lost 3 bases, with 12 bases spanning the gap. Germline V lookup: CDR1 SNHLY, CDR2 FYNNEI. The CDR3 contains 13 residues. The CDR3 sequence is CASKLVAEETQYF. The CDR3 DNA sequence: TGTGCCAGCAAGCTAGTTGCCGAAGAGACCCAGTACTTC.